These 21 T cell receptor beta chains were all obtained from the same sample, sequenced in a study of blood T cell repertoires in COVID-19. Using immunoSEQ multiplex PCR, the repertoire was profiled, and TCRdb retains in-frame clones only, with some absent. The sample has about 33,000 clones, 70% to 90% seen once. The source material was peripheral blood. These receptors came from a human donor in a cohort sampled during active COVID-19.

J is TRBJ2-5 and V is TRBV6-5, with a tentative D call TRBD1 (6 bases). The V and J ends lost 6 bases and 4 bases respectively, with 15 bases between them. Germline CDR1 reads MNHEY; CDR2 reads SVGAGI. There are 14 residues in the CDR3. CDR3 amino acids: CASSFGGRGETQYF. The CDR3 region has the DNA TGTGCCAGCAGCTTTGGGGGCCGGGGAGAGACCCAGTACTTC.

The rearrangement uses TRBV14 and TRBJ1-1, with D possibly being TRBD1 (5 bases). V was clipped by 0 bases and J by 4 bases, with 9 bases between them. This CDR3 spans 14 amino acids. Germline CDR1 reads SGHDN; CDR2 reads FVKESK. The CDR3 region has the DNA TGTGCCAGCAGCCAAGATCGGGGGGGCACTGAAGCTTTCTTT. Its protein product is CASSQDRGGTEAFF.

V gene TRBV3-1 (or the pseudogene TRBV3-2) combines with J gene TRBJ2-1, with 16 bases identical to TRBD2. Germline V gives CDR1 LGHDT, CDR2 YNNKEL (reference sequence). The CDR3 consists of 15 residues. Unmatched junction bases numbered 5, after V lost 5 bases and J lost 10 bases. CDR3 sequence (DNA): TGTGCCAGCAGCGGGGGACTAGCGGGAGGGAAGGAGCAGTTCTTC. Translating gives CASSGGLAGGKEQFF.

The rearrangement links TRBV27 to TRBJ2-5; 8 nucleotides align to TRBD1. Looked up from germline, CDR1 is MNHEY and CDR2 is SMNVEV (reference sequence). The CDR3 runs to 16 residues. After removal of 6 bases from V and 5 bases from J, the junction contained 14 bases not matched to a gene. The CDR3 bases are TGTGCCAGCAGCAACAACCTCCGGGACAGGACTGAGACCCAGTACTTC. Protein product: CASSNNLRDRTETQYF.

The V and J genes are TRBV14 and TRBJ1-5; 9 bases map to TRBD1. Germline CDR1 and CDR2: SGHDN and FVKESK. This CDR3 region has 15 residues. The J segment lost 1 base and the V segment lost 6 bases, leaving 4 bases of the junction unmatched. CDR3 bases: TGTGCCAGCAGAACCGACAGGGGGAGCAATCAGCCCCAGCATTTT. Translation: CASRTDRGSNQPQHF.

V gene TRBV7-6 combines with J gene TRBJ2-5, with TRBD1 matching 8 bases. V lost 4 bases and J lost 4; bases outside the gene matches: 8. Germline-derived CDR1 and CDR2 are SGHVS and FNYEAQ. The length of the CDR3 is 15 residues. In DNA form, the CDR3 reads TGTGCCAGCAGCTCTGCCGGACAGGGACGAGAGACCCAGTACTTC. Protein product: CASSSAGQGRETQYF.

The J gene is TRBJ2-1, the V gene TRBV4-1, with D possibly matching TRBD2 (6 bases). Germline-derived CDR1 and CDR2 are MGHRA and YSYEKL. This CDR3 has 15 residues. V was shortened by 3 bases and J by 5 bases, with 14 bases between the two germline ends. The CDR3: CASSQGLAGHNEQFF. The CDR3, as DNA: TGCGCCAGCAGCCAGGGACTGGCGGGGCACAATGAGCAGTTCTTC.

CDR3 DNA: TGTGCCAGCAGCCCCGGGACTAGCGGGACTGAGCAGTTCTTC. Its protein product is CASSPGTSGTEQFF. The V and J genes are TRBV2 and TRBJ2-1; TRBD2 aligns across 13 bases. The germline V gene has CDR1 SNHLY and CDR2 FYNNEI. The junction had 5 bases not matched to a gene; V was cut back by 6 bases and J by 9 bases. CDR3 length: 14 residues.

This clone was observed a handful of times. V gene TRBV10-2 combines with J gene TRBJ2-2, with 7 bases matching TRBD1. The CDR3 consists of 15 residues. The junction had 5 bases not matched to a gene; V was cut back by 6 bases and J by 1 base. Germline CDR1 is WSHSY and CDR2 is SAAADI. The CDR3 DNA reads TGCGCCAGCAGGCAGACAGGGCAGAACACCGGGGAGCTGTTTTTT. This sequence encodes CASRQTGQNTGELFF.

V usage is TRBV5-5 and J usage is TRBJ1-2, with 10 positions matching TRBD1. Trimming cost V 0 bases and J 6 bases; bases outside gene matches: 11. Germline V gene data show CDR1 as SGHKS and CDR2 as YYEKEE (reference sequence). This CDR3 has 17 residues. The CDR3 DNA is TGTGCCAGCAGCTTGGCCGTGACAGGGGGCCAAAGGAATGGCTACACCTTC. It translates to CASSLAVTGGQRNGYTF.

This chain uses TRBV12-3 or TRBV12-4 with TRBJ2-4, with D possibly TRBD1 on 6 matching bases. The CDR3 has 13 amino acids. Trimming stripped 6 bases from V and 9 bases from J, with 15 bases between. CDR3 nucleotide sequence: TGTGCCAGCAGCCCTAGGGGGTGGGCCATTCAGTACTTC. This gives the protein CASSPRGWAIQYF.

This sequence joins TRBV5-1 and TRBJ2-1, with 7 bases aligning to TRBD2. The length of the CDR3 is 15 residues. The junction had 7 bases not matched to a gene; V was cut back by 0 bases and J by 7 bases. Germline V lookup: CDR1 SGHRS, CDR2 YFSETQ. The CDR3 DNA sequence: TGCGCCAGCAGCTTGGATGCGGGAGAAAATAATGAGCAGTTCTTC. This sequence encodes CASSLDAGENNEQFF.

The chain is built from TRBV2 and TRBJ2-4, with D unresolved. Germline assignment: CDR1 SNHLY and CDR2 FYNNEI. There are 15 residues in the CDR3. With 1 base removed from V and 2 bases from J, the gap between germline ends came to 9 bases. The CDR3 protein is CASSEGQFSKNIQYF. As DNA, the CDR3 is TGTGCCAGCAGTGAAGGGCAGTTCTCCAAAAACATTCAGTACTTC.

The rearrangement uses TRBV24-1 and TRBJ2-7; 12 positions match TRBD1. V lost 3 bases and J lost 5; bases outside the gene matches: 7. Germline V CDR1 and CDR2: KGHDR, SFDVKD. The CDR3 totals 16 residues. The CDR3 sequence: CATSDRSGTGGDEQYF. The CDR3 DNA reads TGTGCCACCAGTGATCGCTCCGGGACAGGGGGCGACGAGCAGTACTTC.

The chain uses TRBV2 and TRBJ2-1; D possibly corresponds to TRBD2 (5 bases). The germline V gene encodes CDR1 SNHLY and CDR2 FYNNEI. The CDR3 spans 17 residues. Trimming removed 4 bases at V and 5 bases at J, with 21 bases between. The CDR3 bases are TGTGCCAGCAGTGCCCTTGAGGGTTGGGCGGAAGACAATGAGCAGTTCTTC. This sequence encodes CASSALEGWAEDNEQFF.

The V and J genes are TRBV24-1 and TRBJ1-5; D gene ambiguous. The CDR3 runs to 15 residues. Germline assignment: CDR1 KGHDR and CDR2 SFDVKD. V dropped 4 bases and J dropped 3 bases, with 12 bases sitting between them. The CDR3 nucleotides are TGTGCCACCAGTGACAGCCGGGTCCCCAATCAGCCCCAGCATTTT. This translates into CATSDSRVPNQPQHF.

V gene TRBV6-5 combines with J gene TRBJ2-1, with D possibly matching TRBD1 (6 bases). V was cut by 2 bases and J by 3 bases, with 11 bases left in between. The length of the CDR3 is 15 residues. Per germline, CDR1 MNHEY and CDR2 SVGAGI. DNA of the CDR3: TGTGCCAGCAGTTACGCACAGGGTGGCTACAATGAGCAGTTCTTC. Translation gives CASSYAQGGYNEQFF.

This clone was seen just once. The rearrangement links TRBV28 to TRBJ2-7, with 8 bases that match TRBD1. Germline assignment: CDR1 MDHEN and CDR2 SYDVKM. The trim removed 6 bases at V and 3 bases at J, leaving 4 bases unmatched. The CDR3 length is 13 residues. The CDR3 DNA is TGTGCCAGCAGGGACAGGGTGGACTACGAGCAGTACTTC. This codes for CASRDRVDYEQYF.

This CDR3 is CASSEPGGVSSFEGYTF. The CDR3 DNA follows: TGTGCCAGCAGCGAACCAGGGGGTGTTAGTTCTTTTGAGGGCTACACCTTC. The chain uses TRBV9 and TRBJ1-2; 7 nucleotides align to TRBD1. The CDR3 covers 17 residues. V dropped 3 bases and J dropped 8; count of bases not matched to a gene: 19. CDR1 is SGDLS, CDR2 YYNGEE, per germline.

This rearrangement joins TRBV11-2 to TRBJ2-7; 7 nucleotides agree with TRBD2. The CDR3 is made up of 15 amino acids. Germline CDR1 reads SGHAT; CDR2 reads FQNNGV. V gave up 5 bases and J gave up 0 bases; unmatched junction bases: 7. The CDR3 nucleotides read TGTGCCAGCAGCCGGGGCGGGGGACTCTCCTACGAGCAGTACTTC. It specifies CASSRGGGLSYEQYF.

The chain has TRBV4-1 and TRBJ2-1; no definite D call. The CDR3 is 15 residues long. V was cut by 1 base and J by 0 bases, with 7 bases left in between. In germline, CDR1 is MGHRA, CDR2 YSYEKL. The CDR3 coding sequence is TGCGCCAGCAGCCAAGGGCCCAGCTCCTACAATGAGCAGTTCTTC. Translation gives CASSQGPSSYNEQFF.